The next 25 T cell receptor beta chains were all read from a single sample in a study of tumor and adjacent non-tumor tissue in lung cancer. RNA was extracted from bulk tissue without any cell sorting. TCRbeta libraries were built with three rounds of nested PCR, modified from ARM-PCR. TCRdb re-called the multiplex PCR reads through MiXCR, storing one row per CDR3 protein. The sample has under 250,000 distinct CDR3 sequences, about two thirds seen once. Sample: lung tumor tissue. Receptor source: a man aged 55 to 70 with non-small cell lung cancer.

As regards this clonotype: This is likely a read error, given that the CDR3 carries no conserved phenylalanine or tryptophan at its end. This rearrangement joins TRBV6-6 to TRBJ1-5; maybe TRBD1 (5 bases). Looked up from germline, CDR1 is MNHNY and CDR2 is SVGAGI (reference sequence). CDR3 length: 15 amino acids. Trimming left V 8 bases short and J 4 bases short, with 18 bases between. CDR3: CASGNRQILNQPQHS. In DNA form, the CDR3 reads TGTGCCAGCGGCAACCGACAGATTCTAAATCAGCCCCAGCATTCT.

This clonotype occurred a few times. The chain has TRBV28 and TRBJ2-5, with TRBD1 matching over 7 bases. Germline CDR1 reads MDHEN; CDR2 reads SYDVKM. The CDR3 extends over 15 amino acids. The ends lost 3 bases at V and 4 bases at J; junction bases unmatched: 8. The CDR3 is CASSFLQGSLETQYF. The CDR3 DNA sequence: TGTGCCAGCAGTTTTTTACAGGGGAGTTTAGAGACCCAGTACTTC.

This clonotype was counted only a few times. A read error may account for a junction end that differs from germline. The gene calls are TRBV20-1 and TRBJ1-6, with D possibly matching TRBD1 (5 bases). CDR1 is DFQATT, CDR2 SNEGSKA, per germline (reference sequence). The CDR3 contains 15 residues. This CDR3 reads CTANEPWGVEAPLHF. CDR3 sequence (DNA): TGTACTGCTAACGAGCCATGGGGGGTCGAGGCGCCCCTCCACTTT.

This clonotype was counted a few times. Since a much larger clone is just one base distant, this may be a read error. The chain's CDR3 is CSVRWDYEQYF. CDR3 nucleotides: TGCAGTGTTAGATGGGATTACGAGCAGTACTTC. The V and J genes are TRBV20-1 and TRBJ2-7; no definite D call. CDR1 DFQATT and CDR2 SNEGSKA come from the germline V gene (reference sequence). The CDR3 runs 11 residues.

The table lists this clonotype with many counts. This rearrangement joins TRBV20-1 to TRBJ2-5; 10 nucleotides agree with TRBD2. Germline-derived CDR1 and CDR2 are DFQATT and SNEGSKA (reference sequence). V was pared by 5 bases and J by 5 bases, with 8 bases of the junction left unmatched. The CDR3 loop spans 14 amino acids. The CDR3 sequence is CSARSGGMIETQYF. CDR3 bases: TGCAGTGCTCGTAGCGGGGGGATGATCGAGACCCAGTACTTC.

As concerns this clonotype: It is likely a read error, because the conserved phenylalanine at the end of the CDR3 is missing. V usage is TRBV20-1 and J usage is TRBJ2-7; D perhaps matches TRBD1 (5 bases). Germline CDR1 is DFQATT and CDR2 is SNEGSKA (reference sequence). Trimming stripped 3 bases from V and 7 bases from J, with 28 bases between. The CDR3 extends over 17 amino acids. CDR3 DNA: TGCAGTGCTAGGAATTCGGACAAGGGCCTTTCCCGGATGGAGCAGTACTTA. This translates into CSARNSDKGLSRMEQYL.

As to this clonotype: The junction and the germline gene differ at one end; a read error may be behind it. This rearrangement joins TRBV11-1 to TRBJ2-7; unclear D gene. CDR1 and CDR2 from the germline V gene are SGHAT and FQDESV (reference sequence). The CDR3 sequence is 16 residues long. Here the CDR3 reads CASSLAIRGNFYEQYF. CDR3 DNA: TGTGCCAGCAGCTTAGCGATTCGTGGCAACTTCTACGAGCAATACTTC.

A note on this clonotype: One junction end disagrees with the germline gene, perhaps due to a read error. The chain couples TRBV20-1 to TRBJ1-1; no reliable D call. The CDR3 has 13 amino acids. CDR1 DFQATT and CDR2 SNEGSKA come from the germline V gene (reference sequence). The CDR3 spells CGARPRQRTEVFF. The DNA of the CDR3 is TGTGGTGCTAGACCACGTCAGAGGACTGAAGTTTTCTTT.

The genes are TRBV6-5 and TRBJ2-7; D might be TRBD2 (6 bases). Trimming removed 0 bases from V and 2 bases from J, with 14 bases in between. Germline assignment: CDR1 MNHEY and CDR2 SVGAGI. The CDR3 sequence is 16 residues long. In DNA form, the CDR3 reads TGTGCCAGCAGTTACTCGTCTAGCGTGGTCGCCTACGAGCAGTACTTC. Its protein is CASSYSSSVVAYEQYF.

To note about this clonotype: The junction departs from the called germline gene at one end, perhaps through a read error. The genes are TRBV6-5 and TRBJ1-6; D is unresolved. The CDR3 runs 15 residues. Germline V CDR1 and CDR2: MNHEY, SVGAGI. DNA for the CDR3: TGTGTCAGCAGTTCCAGGCTTCCCTATAATTCACCCCTCCACTTT. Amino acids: CVSSSRLPYNSPLHF.

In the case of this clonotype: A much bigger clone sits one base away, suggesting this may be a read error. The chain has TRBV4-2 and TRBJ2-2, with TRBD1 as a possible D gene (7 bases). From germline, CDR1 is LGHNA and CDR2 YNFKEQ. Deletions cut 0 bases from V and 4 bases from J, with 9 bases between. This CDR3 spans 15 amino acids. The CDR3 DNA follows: TGTGCCAGCAGCCAAGACCAGGGGGGCACCGGGGAGCTGTTTTTT. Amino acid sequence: CASSQDQGGTGELFF.

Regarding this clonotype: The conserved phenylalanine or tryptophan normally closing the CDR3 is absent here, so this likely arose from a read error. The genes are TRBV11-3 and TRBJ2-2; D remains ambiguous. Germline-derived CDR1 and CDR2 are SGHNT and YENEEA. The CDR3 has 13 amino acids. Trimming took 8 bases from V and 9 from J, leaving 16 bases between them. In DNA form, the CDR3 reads TGTGCCAGCGGCCGCGGTCCGGACCGGGAGCTGTTTTCT. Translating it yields CASGRGPDRELFS.

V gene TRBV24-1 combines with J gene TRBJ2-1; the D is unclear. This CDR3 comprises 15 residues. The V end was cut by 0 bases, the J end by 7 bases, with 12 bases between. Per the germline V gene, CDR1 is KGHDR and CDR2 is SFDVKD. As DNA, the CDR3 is TGTGCCACCAGTGATTTGGAAGCCATCGGGAATGAGCAGTTCTTC. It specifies CATSDLEAIGNEQFF.

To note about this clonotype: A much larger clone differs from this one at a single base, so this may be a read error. CDR3 amino acids: CASSLYSGSVYVQYF. For the CDR3, the DNA is TGTGCCAGCAGCTTGTACAGCGGGAGTGTCTACGTGCAGTACTTC. This chain uses TRBV5-6 with TRBJ2-7; 8 bases map to TRBD2. Germline CDR1 SGHDT, CDR2 YYEEEE. CDR3 length: 15 amino acids.

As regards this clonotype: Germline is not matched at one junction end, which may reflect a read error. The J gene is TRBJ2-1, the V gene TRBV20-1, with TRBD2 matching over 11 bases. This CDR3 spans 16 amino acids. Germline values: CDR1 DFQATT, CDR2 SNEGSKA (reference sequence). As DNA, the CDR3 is TGCACTGCTAGAGATGAGCTAGCGGGAGGATACAATGAACAGTTCTTC. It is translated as CTARDELAGGYNEQFF.

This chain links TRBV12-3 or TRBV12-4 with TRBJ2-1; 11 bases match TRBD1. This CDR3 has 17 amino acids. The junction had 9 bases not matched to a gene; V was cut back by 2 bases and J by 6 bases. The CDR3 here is CASSLRIGTGGSNEQFF. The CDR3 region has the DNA TGTGCCAGCAGTTTAAGGATTGGGACAGGGGGTAGCAATGAGCAGTTCTTC.

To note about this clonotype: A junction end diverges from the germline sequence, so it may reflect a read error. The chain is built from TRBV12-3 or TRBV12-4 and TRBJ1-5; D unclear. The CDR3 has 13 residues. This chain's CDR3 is CASSLDGVQHQHF. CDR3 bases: TGTGCCAGCAGTTTGGATGGAGTTCAGCACCAGCATTTT.

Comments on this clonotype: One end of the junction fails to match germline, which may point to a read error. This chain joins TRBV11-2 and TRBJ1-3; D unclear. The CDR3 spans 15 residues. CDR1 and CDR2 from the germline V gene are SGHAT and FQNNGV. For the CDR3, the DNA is TGTGCCAGCGGCCCGGCCTCGGGTCCTGGAAACACTATATATTTT. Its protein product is CASGPASGPGNTIYF.

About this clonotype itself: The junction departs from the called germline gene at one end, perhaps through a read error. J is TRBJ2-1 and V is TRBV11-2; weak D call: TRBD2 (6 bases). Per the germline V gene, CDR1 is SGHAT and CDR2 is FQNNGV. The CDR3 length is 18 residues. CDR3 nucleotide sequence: TGTGCCACCAGCTCCACCATAGCGGTGGAATCCTCCTACAATAAGCAGTTCTTC. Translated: CATSSTIAVESSYNKQFF.

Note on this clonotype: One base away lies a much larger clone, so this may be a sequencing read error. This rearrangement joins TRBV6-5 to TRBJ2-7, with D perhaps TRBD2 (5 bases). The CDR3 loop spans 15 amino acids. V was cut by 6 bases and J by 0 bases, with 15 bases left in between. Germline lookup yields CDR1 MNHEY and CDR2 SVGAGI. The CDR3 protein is CASRPGMVSSYEQYF. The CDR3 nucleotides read TGTGCCAGCAGACCCGGGATGGTGAGCTCCTACGAGCAGTACTTC.

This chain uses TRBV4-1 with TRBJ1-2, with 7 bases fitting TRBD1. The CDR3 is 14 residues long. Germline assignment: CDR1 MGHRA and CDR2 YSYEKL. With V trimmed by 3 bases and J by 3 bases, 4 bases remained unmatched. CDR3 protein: CASSQEQGYYGYTF. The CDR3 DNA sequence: TGCGCCAGCAGCCAGGAACAGGGGTACTATGGCTACACCTTC.

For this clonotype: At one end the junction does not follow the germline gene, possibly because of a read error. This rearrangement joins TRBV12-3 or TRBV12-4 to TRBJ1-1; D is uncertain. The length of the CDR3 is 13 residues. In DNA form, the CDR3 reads TGTGCCAGCAGTTTAGTTACGGATACTGAAGCTCTCTTT. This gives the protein CASSLVTDTEALF.

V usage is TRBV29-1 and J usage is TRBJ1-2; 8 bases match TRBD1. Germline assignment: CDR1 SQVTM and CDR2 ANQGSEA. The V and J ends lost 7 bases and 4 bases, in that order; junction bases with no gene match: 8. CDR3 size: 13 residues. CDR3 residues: CSAVRTGCYGYTF. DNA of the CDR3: TGCAGCGCTGTTCGGACAGGGTGCTATGGCTACACCTTC.

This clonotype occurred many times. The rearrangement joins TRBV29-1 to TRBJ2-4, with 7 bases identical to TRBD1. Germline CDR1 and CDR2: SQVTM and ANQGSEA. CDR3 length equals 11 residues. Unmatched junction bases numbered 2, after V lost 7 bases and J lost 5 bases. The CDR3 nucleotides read TGCAGCGGGGACAGTGAAAACATTCAGTACTTC. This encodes CSGDSENIQYF.

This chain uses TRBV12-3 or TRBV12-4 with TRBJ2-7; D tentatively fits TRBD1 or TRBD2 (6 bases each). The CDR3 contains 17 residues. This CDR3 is CACRGSLEGVPYCPRYF. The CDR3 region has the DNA TGTGCTTGCAGGGGTAGTTTGGAGGGGGTCCCTTACTGCCCGCGGTACTTC.